What follows are 16 T cell receptor beta chains derived from one specimen sequenced in a study of blood T cells in healthy people across ages. Primers used in a second PCR of roughly 7 to 12 cycles were a sample-barcoded 5' primer and a J-beta primer mix. TCRdb analysed the 5' RACE reads with MiXCR anew, one entry per CDR3 protein. The sample shows roughly 2 million distinct CDR3 sequences, around 50% of them seen only once. Sequenced sample: blood. The source of these receptors is a woman between 35 and 50 years old in good health.

This chain links TRBV27 with TRBJ2-6, with D tentatively TRBD1 (5 bases). The CDR3 extends over 15 amino acids. Germline loops: CDR1 MNHEY, CDR2 SMNVEV (reference sequence). V was pared by 4 bases and J by 2 bases, with 9 bases between. This CDR3 reads CASSWAGTGANVLTF. The CDR3 nucleotides read TGTGCCAGCAGTTGGGCAGGGACTGGGGCCAACGTCCTGACTTTC.

This clonotype was detected only a few times. The J gene is TRBJ1-1, the V gene TRBV12-3 or TRBV12-4; D gene unclear. The length of the CDR3 is 13 residues. Trimming removed 7 bases at V and 11 bases at J, with 20 bases between. The CDR3 region is CASTPLSAGEAFF. The DNA of the CDR3 is TGTGCCAGCACTCCCCTCTCAGCGGGTGAGGCTTTCTTT.

This sequence joins TRBV7-9 and TRBJ1-5; D gene ambiguous. V was trimmed by 1 base and J by 8 bases, leaving 9 bases between them. The CDR3 is made up of 13 amino acids. Germline V gene data show CDR1 as SEHNR and CDR2 as FQNEAQ (reference sequence). CDR3 amino acids: CASSLVDGEPQHF. In DNA form, the CDR3 reads TGTGCCAGCAGCTTAGTGGACGGGGAGCCCCAGCATTTT. The full variable domain, completed using reference TRBV7-9 and TRBJ1-5, is DTGVSQNPRHKITKRGQNVTFRCDPISEHNRLYWYRQTLGQGPEFLTYFQNEAQLEKSRLLSDRFSAERPKGSFSTLEIQRTEQGDSAMYLCASSLVDGEPQHFGDGTRLSIL.

This clonotype was seen more than once but under ten times. The V call is TRBV5-5, the J call TRBJ1-6; 9 bases map to TRBD1. The CDR3 contains 18 residues. The ends lost 0 bases at V and 5 bases at J; junction bases unmatched: 9. Germline V gives CDR1 SGHKS, CDR2 YYEKEE (reference sequence). DNA of the CDR3: TGTGCCAGCAGCTTGGGCCACCCCGGACAGGGGAATAATTCACCCCTCCACTTT. Its protein product is CASSLGHPGQGNNSPLHF.

The V gene is TRBV10-3, the J gene TRBJ2-1, with TRBD1 matching over 7 bases. This CDR3 has 16 amino acids. CDR1 is ENHRY, CDR2 SYGVKD, per germline. The trim removed 3 bases at V and 0 bases at J, leaving 5 bases unmatched. DNA of the CDR3: TGTGCCATCAGTGAACACAGGGGTATCTCCTACAATGAGCAGTTCTTC. The encoded protein is CAISEHRGISYNEQFF.

The sample holds a few counts of this clonotype. CDR3 DNA: TGCGCCAGCAGCTTCGGACAGGGCCGAATCGAGCAGTACTTC. It encodes CASSFGQGRIEQYF. This rearrangement joins TRBV5-1 to TRBJ2-7; 8 bases agree with TRBD1. The germline CDR1 and CDR2 sequences are SGHRS and YFSETQ. With 2 bases clipped from V and 6 bases from J, the junction kept 7 bases outside the gene matches. CDR3 size: 14 residues.

This clonotype was observed a few times. The chain recombines TRBV12-3 or TRBV12-4 with TRBJ2-1, with D perhaps matching TRBD2 (6 bases). The V end was cut by 5 bases, the J end by 3 bases, with 14 bases between. The CDR3 extends over 15 amino acids. The CDR3 spells CASSPEEGIYNEQFF. CDR3 DNA sequence: TGTGCCAGCAGTCCGGAGGAGGGAATCTACAATGAGCAGTTCTTC.

The rearrangement joins TRBV6-2 or TRBV6-3 to TRBJ2-7; 8 positions agree with TRBD1. J lost 4 bases, V lost 2 bases, and 7 bases had no gene match. CDR1 is MNHEY, CDR2 SVGEGT, per germline. The CDR3 sequence is 15 residues long. The chain's CDR3 is CASSYEDRVRYEQYF. CDR3 bases: TGTGCCAGCAGTTACGAGGACAGGGTACGATACGAGCAGTACTTC.

This clonotype was recorded at least ten times. The CDR3 spells CASSLAPTDYNEQFF. CDR3 sequence (DNA): TGTGCCAGCAGTTTAGCCCCGACAGACTACAATGAGCAGTTCTTC. The J gene is TRBJ2-1, the V gene TRBV12-3 or TRBV12-4, with D perhaps TRBD1 (5 bases). This CDR3 spans 15 amino acids. V dropped 0 bases and J dropped 3 bases, with 9 bases sitting between them.

A few counts support this clonotype. CDR3 region: CSASDRDRGLNEQFF. The CDR3 bases are TGCAGTGCTAGTGACCGGGACAGGGGGCTCAATGAGCAGTTCTTC. This chain connects TRBV20-1 to TRBJ2-1; 12 nucleotides align to TRBD1. The J segment lost 6 bases and the V segment lost 3 bases, leaving 6 bases of the junction unmatched. This CDR3 has 15 residues. CDR1 is DFQATT, CDR2 SNEGSKA, per germline (reference sequence).

The gene calls are TRBV5-1 and TRBJ1-2; D possibly corresponds to TRBD1 (5 bases). V gave up 0 bases and J gave up 5 bases, with 11 bases separating them. Germline V lookup: CDR1 SGHRS, CDR2 YFSETQ. This CDR3 region has 14 residues. CDR3 in amino acids: CASSLEAREYGYTF. In DNA form, the CDR3 reads TGCGCCAGCAGCTTGGAAGCCAGGGAGTATGGCTACACCTTC.

In this sample, this clonotype turned up a few times. The chain employs TRBV4-3 and TRBJ1-4; 9 nucleotides agree with TRBD1. The CDR3 consists of 14 residues. Per germline, CDR1 LGHNA and CDR2 YSLEER. The J segment lost 6 bases and the V segment lost 4 bases, leaving 3 bases of the junction unmatched. CDR3 bases: TGCGCCAGCAGCCCGGGACAGGGTTATGAAAAACTGTTTTTT. Protein: CASSPGQGYEKLFF.

The rearrangement uses TRBV7-2 and TRBJ1-4; no firm D call. The CDR3 runs 17 residues. Germline V lookup: CDR1 SGHTA, CDR2 FQGNSA. V was clipped by 1 base and J by 0 bases, with 12 bases between them. The chain's CDR3 is CASSLDPPGATNEKLFF. DNA of the CDR3: TGTGCCAGCAGCTTAGACCCACCAGGCGCAACTAATGAAAAACTGTTTTTT.

This chain connects TRBV7-3 to TRBJ1-5, with no clear D. From germline, CDR1 is SGHTA and CDR2 FQGTGA. This CDR3 has 12 residues. Trimming pared 9 bases from V and 3 bases from J, leaving 9 bases between. This CDR3 reads CASWVDNQPQHF. CDR3 bases: TGTGCCAGTTGGGTAGACAATCAGCCCCAGCATTTT.

The chain joins TRBV28 to TRBJ2-1, with 10 bases matching TRBD2. Trimming removed 4 bases from V and 8 bases from J; junction bases left unmatched: 11. This CDR3 is built from 16 residues. Germline V gene data show CDR1 as MDHEN and CDR2 as SYDVKM. The CDR3 region is CASSYARASGGDEQFF. In nucleotides, the CDR3 is TGTGCCAGCAGTTATGCCCGGGCTAGCGGGGGTGATGAGCAGTTCTTC.

The chain recombines TRBV6-2 or TRBV6-3 with TRBJ2-1, with D uncertain. Germline V gene data show CDR1 as MNHEY and CDR2 as SVGEGT. The CDR3 sequence is 13 residues long. V lost 2 bases and J 12 bases, leaving 14 bases between the germline ends. CDR3 in amino acids: CASSYNTAPGQFF. The CDR3 nucleotides read TGTGCCAGCAGTTACAACACCGCACCCGGGCAGTTCTTC.